Sequencing of this TCR beta chain was carried out in a study of CD8 T cells in Susac syndrome. Multiple sclerosis controls were treatment-naive patients with stable or active relapsing-remitting disease. CDR3 length: 12 residues. With 5 bases removed from V and 6 bases from J, the gap between germline ends came to 7 bases. Germline V gene data show CDR1 as MGHDK and CDR2 as SYGVNS. Reverse transcription of roughly 0.5 to 1 ug RNA was carried out with random hexamers. TCR beta CDR3 was amplified by immunoSEQ multiplex PCR. This amplification extended across 54 Vbeta and 13 Jbeta segments. TCRdb ran MiXCR on the immunoSEQ multiplex PCR reads and lists one entry per CDR3 protein. The table records approximately 210,000 distinct CDR3 sequences, 95% of them present only once.

This receptor was identified in a human donor with multiple sclerosis. The chain has TRBV25-1 and TRBJ2-2, with D possibly being TRBD1 (6 bases). The sample consisted of CD4+ T cells from PBMCs. CDR3 nucleotides: TGTGCCAGCAGTCGGACAGCCGGGGAGCTGTTTTTT. Translating gives CASSRTAGELFF. The whole variable domain, remainder taken from reference TRBV25-1 and TRBJ2-2, is EADIYQTPRYLVIGTGKKITLECSQTMGHDKMYWYQQDPGMELHLIHYSYGVNSTEKGDLSSESTVSRIRTEHFPLTLESARPSHTSQYLCASSRTAGELFFGEGSRLTVL.